The 19 T cell receptor beta chains below were found in one sample sequenced in a study of OX40 agonist ivuxolimab in advanced cancers. Produced via immunoSEQ multiplex PCR; TCRdb's table is partial and in-frame only. The sample carries about 64,000 clones, over 65% recorded once. The sample was CD4+ or CD8+ T cells sorted from blood, taken in a trial of the OX40 agonist ivuxolimab. The receptor source for this set is an adult with an advanced solid tumor such as melanoma, head and neck, liver or kidney cancer.

The sample holds one count of this clone. The V and J genes are TRBV19 and TRBJ2-7, with a possible D match to TRBD2 (5 bases). CDR1 and CDR2 (germline): LNHDA, SQIVND (reference sequence). CDR3 length: 14 amino acids. V lost 5 bases, J lost 3 bases, and 14 bases lay in between. This CDR3 reads CASSRGLVVYEQYF. Here the CDR3 DNA reads TGTGCCAGTAGTCGGGGTCTAGTCGTCTACGAGCAGTACTTC.

The V gene is TRBV11-3, the J gene TRBJ1-3; D uncertain. This CDR3 has 12 amino acids. Germline CDR1 is SGHNT and CDR2 is YENEEA. Trimming cost V 6 bases and J 6 bases, with 9 bases left between them. CDR3: CASRFEENTIYF. Written as DNA, the CDR3 is TGTGCCAGCAGATTTGAGGAAAACACCATATATTTT.

This chain uses TRBV6-1 with TRBJ2-7; D is perhaps TRBD1 (5 bases). The V end lost 4 bases, the J end lost 1 base, and 8 bases lay between the germline ends. The CDR3 consists of 13 residues. Looked up from germline, CDR1 is MNHNS and CDR2 is SASEGT. CDR3 nucleotide sequence: TGTGCCAGCAGTGGGACAAGGTCCTACGAGCAGTACTTC. As protein: CASSGTRSYEQYF.

The chain combines TRBV27 with TRBJ2-2, with no clear D. There are 12 residues in the CDR3. Trimming took off 0 bases at V and 7 bases at J, with 3 bases between the two ends. CDR1 is MNHEY, CDR2 SMNVEV, per germline (reference sequence). The CDR3 spells CASSLSRGELFF. The CDR3 nucleotides read TGTGCCAGCAGTTTATCTCGCGGGGAGCTGTTTTTT.

The gene calls are TRBV12-5 and TRBJ1-1; 9 bases are a match to TRBD1. CDR1 LGHNT and CDR2 FRNRAP come from the germline V gene. This CDR3 spans 16 amino acids. The V gene end was trimmed by 3 bases and the J gene end by 5 bases; junction bases not matched to a gene: 10. CDR3 in DNA: TGTGCTAGTGGTTTCCGTCGTGGGACAGGGCAGACTGAAGCTTTCTTT. Protein: CASGFRRGTGQTEAFF.

The chain has TRBV6-6 and TRBJ1-5, with D hard to call. The germline V gene has CDR1 MNHNY and CDR2 SVGAGI (reference sequence). V lost 6 bases to trimming and J lost 7 bases, with 13 bases between them. This CDR3 has 13 amino acids. The CDR3 here is CASSLNGEQPQHF. CDR3 sequence (DNA): TGTGCCAGCAGCTTGAATGGGGAGCAGCCCCAGCATTTT.

The chain is built from TRBV18 and TRBJ1-1; 7 bases are shared with TRBD1. Trimming cost V 3 bases and J 6 bases; bases outside gene matches: 7. Germline V gene sequence: CDR1 KGHSH, CDR2 LQKENI. This CDR3 has 14 residues. The CDR3 region is CASSPRGGVSEAFF. The CDR3 DNA follows: TGTGCCAGCTCACCCAGGGGGGGGGTATCTGAAGCTTTCTTT.

J is TRBJ2-1 and V is TRBV6-6; 7 bases map to TRBD1. The germline CDR1 and CDR2 sequences are MNHNY and SVGAGI (reference sequence). Trimming cost V 6 bases and J 7 bases; bases outside gene matches: 9. The CDR3 has 14 amino acids. The CDR3 sequence: CASRIDRVVNEQFF. The CDR3 nucleotides are TGTGCCAGCAGAATCGACAGGGTTGTTAATGAGCAGTTCTTC.

The J gene is TRBJ1-3, the V gene TRBV10-3; 7 bases are a match to TRBD1. The V and J ends lost 3 bases and 2 bases, in that order; junction bases with no gene match: 4. The CDR3 extends over 15 amino acids. Germline CDR1 reads ENHRY; CDR2 reads SYGVKD. CDR3 residues: CAISDPDRAGNTIYF. For the CDR3, the DNA is TGTGCCATCAGTGACCCCGACAGGGCTGGAAACACCATATATTTT.

This clone was counted a single time. The chain joins TRBV7-9 to TRBJ2-1, with TRBD2 matching over 11 bases. Looked up from germline, CDR1 is SEHNR and CDR2 is FQNEAQ (reference sequence). The ends lost 5 bases at V and 7 bases at J; junction bases unmatched: 10. The CDR3 spans 16 residues. The CDR3 here is CASSHQTSGRVNEQFF. As DNA, the CDR3 is TGTGCCAGCAGCCACCAAACTAGCGGGAGAGTGAATGAGCAGTTCTTC.

The chain couples TRBV7-9 to TRBJ1-4; a weak D match, TRBD1 (5 bases). This CDR3 contains 18 residues. Deletions cut 1 base from V and 4 bases from J, with 19 bases between. Germline V gene lookup returns CDR1 SEHNR and CDR2 FQNEAQ (reference sequence). DNA for the CDR3: TGTGCCAGCAGCTTAGGGGTGACAGCTTTTCCCCGTAATGAAAAACTGTTTTTT. It encodes CASSLGVTAFPRNEKLFF.

The chain uses TRBV4-3 and TRBJ1-1; D might be TRBD1 (6 bases). Trimming took off 0 bases at V and 4 bases at J, with 9 bases between the two ends. The CDR3 length is 14 residues. CDR1 and CDR2 (germline): LGHNA, YSLEER. The CDR3 bases are TGCGCCAGCAGCCAAGATCTCAGGGGCACTGAAGCTTTCTTT. Protein sequence: CASSQDLRGTEAFF.

The chain combines TRBV5-6 with TRBJ2-7, with D perhaps TRBD1 or TRBD2 (5 bases each). Germline V gives CDR1 SGHDT, CDR2 YYEEEE. CDR3 length: 15 amino acids. Deletions cut 4 bases from V and 3 bases from J, with 17 bases between. The CDR3 DNA is TGTGCCAGCAGCCGCCTTGTGGGGGTTGGCTACGAGCAGTACTTC. Encoded protein: CASSRLVGVGYEQYF. Full variable domain (outside the CDR3, taken from reference TRBV5-6 and TRBJ2-7): DAGVTQSPTHLIKTRGQQVTLRCSPKSGHDTVSWYQQALGQGPQFIFQYYEEEERQRGNFPDRFSGHQFPNYSSELNVNALLLGDSALYLCASSRLVGVGYEQYFGPGTRLTVT.

The CDR3 DNA is TGCGCCAGCAGCACAAACAGGGGGCTGGGGACCGGGGAGCTGTTTTTT. Protein product: CASSTNRGLGTGELFF. The chain combines TRBV5-1 with TRBJ2-2; 9 nucleotides agree with TRBD1. Looked up from germline, CDR1 is SGHRS and CDR2 is YFSETQ. J was trimmed by 5 bases and V by 4 bases; bases with no gene match: 9. The CDR3 sequence is 16 residues long.

The chain joins TRBV7-9 to TRBJ1-3, with D maybe TRBD1 (5 bases). CDR1 and CDR2 from the germline V gene are SEHNR and FQNEAQ (reference sequence). With 5 bases removed from V and 7 bases from J, the gap between germline ends came to 15 bases. The CDR3 is made up of 14 amino acids. The CDR3 spells CASSAAQGGNTIYF. The CDR3, as DNA: TGTGCCAGCAGCGCAGCGCAGGGAGGCAACACCATATATTTT.

This clone was seen just once. The CDR3 sequence: CAWSPWDRDEKLFF. As DNA, the CDR3 is TGTGCCTGGAGTCCTTGGGACAGGGATGAAAAACTGTTTTTT. The chain is built from TRBV30 and TRBJ1-4; 9 bases fit TRBD1. With 2 bases clipped from V and 6 bases from J, the junction kept 4 bases outside the gene matches. This CDR3 is built from 14 residues. Germline lookup yields CDR1 GTSNPN and CDR2 SVGIG (reference sequence). The whole variable domain, filled in from reference TRBV30 and TRBJ1-4, reads SQTIHQWPATLVQPVGSPLSLECTVEGTSNPNLYWYRQAAGRGLQLLFYSVGIGQISSEVPQNLSASRPQDRQFILSSKKLLLSDSGFYLCAWSPWDRDEKLFFGSGTQLSVL.

Notes on this clone: Additional DNA sequences in this sample encode the identical CDR3. This rearrangement joins TRBV6-6 to TRBJ2-7, with D unresolved. Germline loops: CDR1 MNHNY, CDR2 SVGAGI (reference sequence). The CDR3 covers 12 residues. V lost 5 bases and J 2 bases, leaving 7 bases between the germline ends. The CDR3 bases are TGTGCCAGCAGTACAGAACCCTACGAGCAGTACTTC. This translates into CASSTEPYEQYF.

The chain combines TRBV5-5 with TRBJ2-2, with D perhaps TRBD2 (6 bases). The CDR3 runs 16 residues. Trimming pared 0 bases from V and 8 bases from J, leaving 17 bases between. The germline V gene has CDR1 SGHKS and CDR2 YYEKEE (reference sequence). CDR3 amino acids: CASSLVGRTQGGELFF. The CDR3 region has the DNA TGTGCCAGCAGCTTGGTGGGGAGGACCCAAGGTGGGGAGCTGTTTTTT.

The rearrangement links TRBV6-6 to TRBJ2-7; D perhaps matches TRBD1 (5 bases). V was trimmed by 6 bases and J by 0 bases, leaving 15 bases between them. Germline values: CDR1 MNHNY, CDR2 SVGAGI (reference sequence). CDR3 length equals 15 residues. The CDR3, as DNA: TGTGCCAGCAGCCCCGACAGTGACGGCTCCTACGAGCAGTACTTC. Protein sequence: CASSPDSDGSYEQYF.